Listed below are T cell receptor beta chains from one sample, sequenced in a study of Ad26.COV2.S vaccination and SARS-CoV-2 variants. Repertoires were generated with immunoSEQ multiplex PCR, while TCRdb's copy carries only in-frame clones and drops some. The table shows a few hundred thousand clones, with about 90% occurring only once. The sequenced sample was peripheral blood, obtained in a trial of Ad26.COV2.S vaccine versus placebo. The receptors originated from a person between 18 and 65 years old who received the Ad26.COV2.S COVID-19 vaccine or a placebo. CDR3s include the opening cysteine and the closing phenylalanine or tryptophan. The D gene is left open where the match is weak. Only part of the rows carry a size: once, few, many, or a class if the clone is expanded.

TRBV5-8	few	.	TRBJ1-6	TGTGCCAGCAGCTTGCCGGGGGGCCCCATGTCTTCACCCCTCCACTTT	CASSLPGGPMSSPLHF
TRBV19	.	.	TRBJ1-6	TGTGCCAGTAGTCCCGTGACAGGTTCCTCCTATAATTCACCCCTCCACTTT	CASSPVTGSSYNSPLHF
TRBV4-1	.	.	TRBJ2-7	TGCGCCAGCAGCCAACCGGGGCAACGACGGTCCTACGAGCAGTACTTC	CASSQPGQRRSYEQYF
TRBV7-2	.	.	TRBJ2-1	TGTGCCAGCAGCTTGGACCCCATGGAATCTCGGTTCTTC	CASSLDPMESRFF
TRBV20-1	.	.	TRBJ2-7	TGCAGTGCCAGACAAACCTACGAGCAGTACTTC	CSARQTYEQYF
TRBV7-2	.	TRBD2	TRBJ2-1	TGTGCCAGCAGCTTTTCACTAGCGGGAGCCTACAATGAGCAGTTCTTC	CASSFSLAGAYNEQFF
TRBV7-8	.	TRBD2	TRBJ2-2	TGTGCCAGCAGCTCCACCGGGGTAGCGGGAGCCTTTGTGGAGCTGTTTTTT	CASSSTGVAGAFVELFF
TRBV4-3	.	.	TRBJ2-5	TGCGCCAGCAGCCAAGATCGGGAAGAGACCCAGTACTTC	CASSQDREETQYF
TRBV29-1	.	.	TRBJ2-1	TGCAGCGTACTCCGGGACACCTACAATGAGCAGTTCTTC	CSVLRDTYNEQFF
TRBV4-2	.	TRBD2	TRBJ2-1	TGTGCCAGCAAGCGGGAGGAGGGGTTTAATGAGCAGTTCTTC	CASKREEGFNEQFF
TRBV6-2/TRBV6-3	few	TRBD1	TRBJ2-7	TGTGCCAGCAGTTTCACCGACAGGGACGAGCAGTACTTC	CASSFTDRDEQYF
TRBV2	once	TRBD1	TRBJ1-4	TGTGCCAGCATCGGGACAGGGGCGACTAATGAAAAACTGTTTTTT	CASIGTGATNEKLFF
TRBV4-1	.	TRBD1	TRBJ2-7	TGCGCCAGCAGCCAAGACCCCGTAGGGACAGGGGCCTACGAGCAGTACTTC	CASSQDPVGTGAYEQYF
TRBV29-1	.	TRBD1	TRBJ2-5	TGCAGCTACAGGGGACAAGAGACCCAGTACTTC	CSYRGQETQYF
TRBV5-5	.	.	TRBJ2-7	TGTGCCAGCAGCTTGGAGGTAGCGGACTCCTACGAGCAGTACTTC	CASSLEVADSYEQYF
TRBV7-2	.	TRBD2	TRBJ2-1	TGTGCCAGCAGCCCGCGGACTAGTTACAATGAGCAGTTCTTC	CASSPRTSYNEQFF
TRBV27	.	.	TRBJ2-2	TGTGCCAGCAGTTCCGTAACCGGGGAGCTGTTTTTT	CASSSVTGELFF
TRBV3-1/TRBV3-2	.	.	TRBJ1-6	TGTGCCAGCAGCCCCTTGGGTTCACCCCTCCACTTT	CASSPLGSPLHF
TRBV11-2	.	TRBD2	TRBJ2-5	TGTGCCAGCAGTCCCGGACTAGCGGGAGTCGGTGAGACCCAGTACTTC	CASSPGLAGVGETQYF
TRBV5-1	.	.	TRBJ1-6	TGCGCCAGCAGCTCCTCGCCCGGGACGGGGGGTTCACCCCTCCACTTT	CASSSSPGTGGSPLHF
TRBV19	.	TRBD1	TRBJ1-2	TGTGCCAGTAGTATGCGGCAAGGGGACAGGGCTCGCGGCTACACCTTC	CASSMRQGDRARGYTF
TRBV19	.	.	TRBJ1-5	TGTGCCAGTAACCCCCTCCCCCGAGGGAATCAGCCCCAGCATTTT	CASNPLPRGNQPQHF
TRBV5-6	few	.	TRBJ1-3	TGTGCCAGCAGCGGGTGGGCGAACTCTGGAAACACCATATATTTT	CASSGWANSGNTIYF
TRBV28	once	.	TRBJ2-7	TGTGCCAGCAGTTTTAGAGAGCAGTACTTC	CASSFREQYF
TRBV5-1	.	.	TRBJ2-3	TGCGCCAGCAGCTTCGGAGAAGCGGGACAAACAGATACGCAGTATTTT	CASSFGEAGQTDTQYF
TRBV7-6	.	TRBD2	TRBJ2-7	TGTGCCAGCAGCCCCAACGGTCTAGCGGGAAGCTCCTACGAGCAGTACTTC	CASSPNGLAGSSYEQYF
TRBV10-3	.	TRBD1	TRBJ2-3	TGTGCCATCACCCCCAGTCAGGGGGCGGGGACAGATACGCAGTATTTT	CAITPSQGAGTDTQYF
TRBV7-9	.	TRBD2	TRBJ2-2	TGTGCCAGCACCCTGGGGGGGACCGGGGAGCTGTTTTTT	CASTLGGTGELFF
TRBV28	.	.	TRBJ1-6	TGTGCCAGCAGTTTGGGACTGGATAATTCACCCCTCCACTTT	CASSLGLDNSPLHF
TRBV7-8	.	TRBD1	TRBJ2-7	TGTGCCAGCAGCTTAGTAGGGGACAGGGAATACGAGCAGTACTTC	CASSLVGDREYEQYF
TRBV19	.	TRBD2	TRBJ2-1	TGTGCCAGTAGTATAGCCCGACCTAATCTAGCGGGGATATATGAGCAGTTCTTC	CASSIARPNLAGIYEQFF
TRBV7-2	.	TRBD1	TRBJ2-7	TGTGCCAGCAGCAACCCCCCGGGACAGGGGAGGTACGAGCAGTACTTC	CASSNPPGQGRYEQYF
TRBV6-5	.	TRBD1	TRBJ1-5	TGTGCCACCAAAAGGGGGCACGAGTACATTCAGCCCCAGCATTTT	CATKRGHEYIQPQHF
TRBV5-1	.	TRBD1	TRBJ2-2	TGCGCCAGCAGCTCCGGGACAGGCGCCACCGGGGAGCTGTTTTTT	CASSSGTGATGELFF
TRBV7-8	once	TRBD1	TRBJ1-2	TGTGCCAGCAGCCAGAGGGCCCTCAGGGGGCCTGTCTATGGCTACACCTTC	CASSQRALRGPVYGYTF
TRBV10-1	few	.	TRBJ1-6	TGCGCCAGCAGTGAAAATGGTCAGGGCAATAATTCACCCCTCCACTTT	CASSENGQGNNSPLHF
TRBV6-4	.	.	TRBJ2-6	TGTGCCAGCAGTGACGGCGCTGGGGCCAACGTCCTGACTTTC	CASSDGAGANVLTF
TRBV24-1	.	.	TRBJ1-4	TGTGCCACCAGTGATCCCCGGTTTGAGCCGGGAGGAAAACTGTTTTTT	CATSDPRFEPGGKLFF
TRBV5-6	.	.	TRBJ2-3	TGTGCCAGCAGCACCTATGGAGATACGCAGTATTTT	CASSTYGDTQYF
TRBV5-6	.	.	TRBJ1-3	TGTGCCAGCAGCCCCATCGGACGCAGCTCTGGAAACACCATATATTTT	CASSPIGRSSGNTIYF
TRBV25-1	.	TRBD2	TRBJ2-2	TGTGCCAGCAGTGACCTAGCGGAGAACACCGGGGAGCTGTTTTTT	CASSDLAENTGELFF
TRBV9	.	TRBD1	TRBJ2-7	TGTGCCAGCAGCGTCGGACAGGCAAGCTCCTACGAGCAGTACTTC	CASSVGQASSYEQYF
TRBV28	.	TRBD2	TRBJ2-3	TGTGCCAGCAGTAGGCGGCTAGCGGGAGATTTGACAGATACGCAGTATTTT	CASSRRLAGDLTDTQYF
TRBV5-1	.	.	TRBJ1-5	TGCGCCAGCAGCTTGGATTCAGGGCTAAATCAGCCCCAGCATTTT	CASSLDSGLNQPQHF
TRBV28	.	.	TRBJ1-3	TGTGCCATTCAGGGAGATTCTGGAAACACCATATATTTT	CAIQGDSGNTIYF
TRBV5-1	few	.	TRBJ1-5	TGCGCCAGCAGCCCGGGAGAGGTTAGCAATCAGCCCCAGCATTTT	CASSPGEVSNQPQHF
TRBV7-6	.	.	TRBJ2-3	TGTGCCAGCAGCTTAGGCAGCTCAAGCACAGATACGCAGTATTTT	CASSLGSSSTDTQYF
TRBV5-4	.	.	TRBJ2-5	TGTGCCAGCAGCTTGGGCGGGAGGACAGGGGAGACCCAGTACTTC	CASSLGGRTGETQYF
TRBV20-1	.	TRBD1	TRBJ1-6	TGCAGTGCTTATCGGGACAGTTCCCACTTT	CSAYRDSSHF
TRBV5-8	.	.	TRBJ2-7	TGTGCCAGCAGGCCACCAGGGATCACCTACGAGCAGTACTTC	CASRPPGITYEQYF
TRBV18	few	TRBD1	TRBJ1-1	TGTGCCAGCTCCCTCGACAGGGCCAGAGCTGAAGCTTTCTTT	CASSLDRARAEAFF
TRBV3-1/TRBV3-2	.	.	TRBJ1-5	TGTGCCAGCAGCCAAGGAACGGGGACTGTTCAGCCCCAGCATTTT	CASSQGTGTVQPQHF
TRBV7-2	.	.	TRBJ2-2	TGTGCCAGCAGCTTATTTAGGGGGAACACCGGGGAGCTGTTTTTT	CASSLFRGNTGELFF
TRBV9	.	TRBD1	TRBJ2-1	TGTGCCAGCAGCGTAGGCGACAGGGTGGGTGAGCAGTTCTTC	CASSVGDRVGEQFF
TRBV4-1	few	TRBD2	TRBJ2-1	TGCGCCAGCAGCCAAGAGGAACTAGCGGGAGCTGAGCAGTTCTTC	CASSQEELAGAEQFF
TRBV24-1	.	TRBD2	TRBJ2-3	TGTGCCACCACTAGCGGGAGCACAGATACGCAGTATTTT	CATTSGSTDTQYF
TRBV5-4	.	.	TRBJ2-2	TGTGCCAGCAGCTTGGGTTTGAGGGATGGCGGGGAGCTGTTTTTT	CASSLGLRDGGELFF